This T cell receptor (beta chain) came from a study of beta chain features in type 1 diabetes. Trimming removed 5 bases at V and 5 bases at J, with 14 bases between. Germline CDR1 SGHKS, CDR2 YYEKEE (reference sequence). The CDR3 runs to 14 residues. Via CD45RO/CCR7/CD25/CD127/CD95/CD27, cells of the CD4+ naive, central memory, regulatory and stem cell-like memory subsets were sorted. The study's findings and limits: All four CD4+ subsets from Type 1 diabetes patients carried moderately but significantly shorter TCRB CDR3s. In comparison with healthy donors, patients had naive, central memory and Treg TCRB repertoires that appeared more similar.

Of the isolated RNA, all was reverse transcribed, and so the sequenced material was expressed TCRB transcripts. Sequenced by immunoSEQ multiplex PCR; TCRdb stores in-frame clones only, minus some. In the table there are around 300,000 clones, roughly 15% of which are singletons. Remarks on this clone: The antigen is undetermined.

This clonotype was sampled from a man between 18 and 29 years old with type 1 diabetes. The sequenced sample was naive CD4+ T cells from blood. The chain is built from TRBV5-5 and TRBJ2-1, with D perhaps matching TRBD1 (6 bases). The CDR3 nucleotides are TGTGCCAGCAGGCTTGGGGACACAAACAATGAGCAGTTCTTC. Protein product: CASRLGDTNNEQFF.